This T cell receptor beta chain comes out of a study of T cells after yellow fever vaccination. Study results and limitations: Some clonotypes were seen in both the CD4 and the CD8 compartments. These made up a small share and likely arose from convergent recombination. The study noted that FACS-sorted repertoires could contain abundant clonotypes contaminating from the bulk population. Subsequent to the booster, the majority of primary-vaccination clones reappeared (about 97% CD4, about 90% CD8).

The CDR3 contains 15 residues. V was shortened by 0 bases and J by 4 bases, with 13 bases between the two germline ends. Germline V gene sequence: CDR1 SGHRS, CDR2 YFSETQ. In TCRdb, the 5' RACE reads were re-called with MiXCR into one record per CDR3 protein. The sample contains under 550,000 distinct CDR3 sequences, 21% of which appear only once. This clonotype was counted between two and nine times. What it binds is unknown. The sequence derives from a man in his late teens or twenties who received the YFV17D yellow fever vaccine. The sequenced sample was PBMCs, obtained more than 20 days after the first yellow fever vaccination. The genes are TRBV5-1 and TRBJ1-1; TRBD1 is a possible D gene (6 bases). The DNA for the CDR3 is TGCGCCAGCAGCTTGGACACAGGGAGTTTCACTGAAGCTTTCTTT. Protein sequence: CASSLDTGSFTEAFF.